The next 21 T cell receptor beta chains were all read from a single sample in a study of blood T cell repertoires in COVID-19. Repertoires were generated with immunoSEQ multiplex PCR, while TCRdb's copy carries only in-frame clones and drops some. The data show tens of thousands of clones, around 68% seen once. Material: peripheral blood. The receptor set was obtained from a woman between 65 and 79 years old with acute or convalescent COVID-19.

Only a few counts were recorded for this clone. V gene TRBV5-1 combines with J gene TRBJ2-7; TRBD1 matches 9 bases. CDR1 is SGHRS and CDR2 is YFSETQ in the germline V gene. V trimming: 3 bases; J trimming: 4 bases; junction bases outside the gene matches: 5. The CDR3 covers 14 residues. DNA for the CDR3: TGCGCCAGCAGCTGGGGACAGGGTGGTTACGAGCAGTACTTC. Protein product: CASSWGQGGYEQYF.

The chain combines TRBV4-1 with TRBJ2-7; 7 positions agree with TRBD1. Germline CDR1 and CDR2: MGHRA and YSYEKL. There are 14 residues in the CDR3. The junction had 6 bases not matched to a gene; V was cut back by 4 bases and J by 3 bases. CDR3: CASSPQGRGYEQYF. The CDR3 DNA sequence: TGCGCCAGCAGCCCACAGGGGAGAGGCTACGAGCAGTACTTC.

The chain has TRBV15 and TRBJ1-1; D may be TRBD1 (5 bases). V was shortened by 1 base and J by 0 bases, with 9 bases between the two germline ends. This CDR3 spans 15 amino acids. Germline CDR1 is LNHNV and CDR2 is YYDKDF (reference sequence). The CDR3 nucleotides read TGTGCCACCAGCAGAGGTGCGGACATGAACACTGAAGCTTTCTTT. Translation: CATSRGADMNTEAFF.

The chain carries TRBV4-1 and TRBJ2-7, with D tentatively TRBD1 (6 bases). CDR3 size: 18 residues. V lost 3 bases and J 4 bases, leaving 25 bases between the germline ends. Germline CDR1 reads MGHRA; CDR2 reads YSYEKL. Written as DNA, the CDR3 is TGCGCCAGCAGCCACCTCGATTTTCTCCCGGGACACCCATACGAGCAGTACTTC. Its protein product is CASSHLDFLPGHPYEQYF.

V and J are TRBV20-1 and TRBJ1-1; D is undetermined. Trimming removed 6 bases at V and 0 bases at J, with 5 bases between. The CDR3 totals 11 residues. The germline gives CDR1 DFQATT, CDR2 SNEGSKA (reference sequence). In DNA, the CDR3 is TGCAGTGCGGCACTGAACACTGAAGCTTTCTTT. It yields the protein CSAALNTEAFF.

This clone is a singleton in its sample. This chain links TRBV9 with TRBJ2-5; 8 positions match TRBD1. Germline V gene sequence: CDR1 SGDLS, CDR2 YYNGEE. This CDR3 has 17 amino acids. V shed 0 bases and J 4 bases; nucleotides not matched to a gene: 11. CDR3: CASSVGAGGGRRETQYF. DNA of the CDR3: TGTGCCAGCAGCGTAGGGGCAGGGGGCGGCAGGAGAGAGACCCAGTACTTC. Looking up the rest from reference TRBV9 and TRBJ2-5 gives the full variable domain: DSGVTQTPKHLITATGQRVTLRCSPRSGDLSVYWYQQSLDQGLQFLIQYYNGEERAKGNILERFSAQQFPDLHSELNLSSLELGDSALYFCASSVGAGGGRRETQYFGPGTRLLVL.

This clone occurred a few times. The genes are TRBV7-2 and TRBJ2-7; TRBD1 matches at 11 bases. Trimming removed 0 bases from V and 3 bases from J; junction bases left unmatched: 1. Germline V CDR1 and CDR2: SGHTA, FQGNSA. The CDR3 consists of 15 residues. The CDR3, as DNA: TGTGCCAGCAGCTTAGCGGGGACAGGGGGCTACGAGCAGTACTTC. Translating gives CASSLAGTGGYEQYF.

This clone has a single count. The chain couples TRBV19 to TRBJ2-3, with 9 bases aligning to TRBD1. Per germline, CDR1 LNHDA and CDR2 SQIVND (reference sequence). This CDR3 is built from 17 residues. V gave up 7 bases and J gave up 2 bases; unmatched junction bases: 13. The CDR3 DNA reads TGTGCCAGTACCTCAACAGGGGGCGGCACGGCCACAGATACGCAGTATTTT. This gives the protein CASTSTGGGTATDTQYF.

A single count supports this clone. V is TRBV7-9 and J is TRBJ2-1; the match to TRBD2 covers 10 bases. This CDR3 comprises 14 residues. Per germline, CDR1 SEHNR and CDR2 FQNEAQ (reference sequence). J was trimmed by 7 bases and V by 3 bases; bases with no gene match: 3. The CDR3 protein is CASSLLAGVNEQFF. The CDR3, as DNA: TGTGCCAGCAGCTTGCTAGCGGGAGTGAATGAGCAGTTCTTC.

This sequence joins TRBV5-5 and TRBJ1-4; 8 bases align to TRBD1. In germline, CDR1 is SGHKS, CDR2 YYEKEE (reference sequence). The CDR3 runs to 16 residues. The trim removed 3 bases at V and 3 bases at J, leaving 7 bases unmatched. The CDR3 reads CASSSTGVGANEKLFF. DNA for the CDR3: TGTGCCAGCAGCTCGACAGGGGTAGGAGCTAATGAAAAACTGTTTTTT.

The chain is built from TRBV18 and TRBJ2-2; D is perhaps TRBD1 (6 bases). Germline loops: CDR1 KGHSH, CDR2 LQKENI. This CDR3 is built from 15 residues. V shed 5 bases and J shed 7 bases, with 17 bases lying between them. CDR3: CASSKGQNGDGELFF. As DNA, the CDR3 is TGTGCCAGCTCAAAAGGACAGAATGGTGACGGGGAGCTGTTTTTT.

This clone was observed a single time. The CDR3 here is CASSQSDRGRETQYF. CDR3 sequence (DNA): TGTGCCAGCAGCCAATCGGACAGGGGCAGAGAGACCCAGTACTTC. The rearrangement joins TRBV3-1 (or the pseudogene TRBV3-2) to TRBJ2-5, with 9 bases lining up with TRBD1. The CDR3 contains 15 residues. V lost 2 bases, J lost 4 bases, and 5 bases stayed unmatched. Germline CDR1 reads LGHDT; CDR2 reads YNNKEL (reference sequence).

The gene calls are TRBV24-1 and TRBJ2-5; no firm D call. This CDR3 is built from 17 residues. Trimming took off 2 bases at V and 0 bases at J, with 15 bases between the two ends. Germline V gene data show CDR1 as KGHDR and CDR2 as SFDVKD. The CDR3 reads CATSDSPKPPYQETQYF. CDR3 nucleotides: TGTGCCACCAGTGATTCCCCCAAGCCCCCGTACCAAGAGACCCAGTACTTC.

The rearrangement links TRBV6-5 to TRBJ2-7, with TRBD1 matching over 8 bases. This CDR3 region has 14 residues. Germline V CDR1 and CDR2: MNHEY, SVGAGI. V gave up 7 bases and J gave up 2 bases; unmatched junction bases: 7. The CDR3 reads CASIRGQGPYEQYF. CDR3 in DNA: TGTGCCAGCATTAGAGGACAGGGACCCTACGAGCAGTACTTC.

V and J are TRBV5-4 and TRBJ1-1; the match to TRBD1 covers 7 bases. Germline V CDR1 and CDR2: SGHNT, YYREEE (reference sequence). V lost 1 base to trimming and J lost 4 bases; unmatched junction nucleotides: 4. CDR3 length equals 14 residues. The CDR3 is CASSLSAGGTEAFF. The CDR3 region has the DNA TGTGCCAGCAGCTTGTCCGCAGGGGGCACTGAAGCTTTCTTT.

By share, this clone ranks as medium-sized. The CDR3 loop is CASSLTGNSGNTIYF. The CDR3 region has the DNA TGCGCCAGCAGCTTGACAGGCAACTCTGGAAACACCATATATTTT. The chain uses TRBV5-1 and TRBJ1-3; perhaps TRBD1 as D (5 bases). V lost 1 base and J 0 bases, leaving 8 bases between the germline ends. CDR1 and CDR2 from the germline V gene are SGHRS and YFSETQ. The CDR3 spans 15 residues.

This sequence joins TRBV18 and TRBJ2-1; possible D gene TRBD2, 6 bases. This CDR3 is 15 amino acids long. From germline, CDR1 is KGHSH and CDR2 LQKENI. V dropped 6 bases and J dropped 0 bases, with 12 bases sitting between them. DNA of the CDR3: TGTGCCAGCTCGTCCGGGACTGACTCCTACAATGAGCAGTTCTTC. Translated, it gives CASSSGTDSYNEQFF.

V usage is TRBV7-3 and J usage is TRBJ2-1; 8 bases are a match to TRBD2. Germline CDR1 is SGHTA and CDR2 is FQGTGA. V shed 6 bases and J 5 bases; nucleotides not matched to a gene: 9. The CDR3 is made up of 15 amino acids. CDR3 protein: CASSSGGLSNNEQFF. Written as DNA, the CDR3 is TGTGCCAGCAGTTCGGGGGGGCTTTCCAACAATGAGCAGTTCTTC.

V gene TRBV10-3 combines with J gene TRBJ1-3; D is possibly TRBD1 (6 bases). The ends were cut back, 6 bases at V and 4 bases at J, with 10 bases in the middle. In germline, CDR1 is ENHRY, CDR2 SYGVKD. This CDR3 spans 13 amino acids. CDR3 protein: CAIRQGDGNTIYF. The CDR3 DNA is TGTGCCATCAGACAGGGTGACGGAAACACCATATATTTT.

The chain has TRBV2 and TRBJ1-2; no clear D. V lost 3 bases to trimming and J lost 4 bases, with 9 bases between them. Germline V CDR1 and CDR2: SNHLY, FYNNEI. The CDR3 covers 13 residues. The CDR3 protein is CASSDGQVYGYTF. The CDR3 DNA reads TGTGCCAGCAGTGATGGGCAGGTCTATGGCTACACCTTC. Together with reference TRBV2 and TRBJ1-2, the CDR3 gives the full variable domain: EPEVTQTPSHQVTQMGQEVILRCVPISNHLYFYWYRQILGQKVEFLVSFYNNEISEKSEIFDDQFSVERPDGSNFTLKIRSTKLEDSAMYFCASSDGQVYGYTFGSGTRLTVV.

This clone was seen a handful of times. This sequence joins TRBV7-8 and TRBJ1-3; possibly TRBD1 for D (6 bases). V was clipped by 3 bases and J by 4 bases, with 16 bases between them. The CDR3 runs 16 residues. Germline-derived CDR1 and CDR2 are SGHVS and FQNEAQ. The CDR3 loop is CASSLGSQGMGNTIYF. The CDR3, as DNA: TGTGCCAGCAGCTTGGGGTCACAGGGAATGGGAAACACCATATATTTT.